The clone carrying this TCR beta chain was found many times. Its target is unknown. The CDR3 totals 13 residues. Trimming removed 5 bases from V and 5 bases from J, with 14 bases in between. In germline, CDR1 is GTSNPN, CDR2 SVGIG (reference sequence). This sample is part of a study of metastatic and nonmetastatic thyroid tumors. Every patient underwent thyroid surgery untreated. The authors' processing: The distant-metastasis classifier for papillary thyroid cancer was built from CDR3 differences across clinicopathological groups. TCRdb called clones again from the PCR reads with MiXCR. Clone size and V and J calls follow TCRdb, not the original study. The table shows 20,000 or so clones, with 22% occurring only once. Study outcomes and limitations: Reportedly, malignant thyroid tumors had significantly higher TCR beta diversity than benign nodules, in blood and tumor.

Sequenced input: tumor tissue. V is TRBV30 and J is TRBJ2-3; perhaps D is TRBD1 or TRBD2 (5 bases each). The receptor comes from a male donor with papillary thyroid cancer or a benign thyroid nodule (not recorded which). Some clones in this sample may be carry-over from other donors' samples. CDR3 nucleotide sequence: TGTGCCTGGGGGGCTAGCAGTCGAGATACGCAGTATTTT. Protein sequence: CAWGASSRDTQYF.